Listed below are T cell receptor beta chains from one sample, sequenced in a study of cytomegalovirus exposure and HLA in healthy donors. Only in-frame clones appear in the TCRdb table, and some are missing; sequencing was by immunoSEQ multiplex PCR. The sample records under 150,000 clones, roughly 79% being singletons. Sequencing was performed on PBMCs. The receptors stem from a male donor in good health and CMV-seronegative. CDR3s include the opening cysteine and the closing phenylalanine or tryptophan. The D gene is left open where the match is weak. Only part of the rows carry a size: once, few, many, or a class if the clone is expanded.

CDR3 DNA,CDR3 protein,V gene,J gene,D gene,clone size
TGTGCCAGCAGCAATAAGTGGCCTGAAGCTTTCTTT,CASSNKWPEAFF,TRBV7-6,TRBJ1-1,-,-
TGTGCCTGGAGTCCCGGGACTAAAGATACGCAGTATTTT,CAWSPGTKDTQYF,TRBV30,TRBJ2-3,TRBD2,-
TGCAGCGTTGAAGGGGGCAACAGGGGTTCTAACTATGGCTACACCTTC,CSVEGGNRGSNYGYTF,TRBV29-1,TRBJ1-2,TRBD1,-
TGTGCCAGTAGTGCCCAGGGGGCGAAAGAGCAGTACTTC,CASSAQGAKEQYF,TRBV19,TRBJ2-7,TRBD1,-
TGCGCCAGCAGCTTGGCCGAGTCTAATGAAAAACTGTTTTTT,CASSLAESNEKLFF,TRBV5-1,TRBJ1-4,-,-
TGCGCCAGCAGCCACCAGGGGGGATCCTATAATTCACCCCTCCACTTT,CASSHQGGSYNSPLHF,TRBV4-1,TRBJ1-6,TRBD1,-
TGTGCCAGCAGTTACGGAGACACCATATATTTT,CASSYGDTIYF,TRBV6-5,TRBJ1-3,-,-
TGTGCCAGCAGTTCGTCGGGACAGGGGATCGAGACCCAGTACTTC,CASSSSGQGIETQYF,TRBV6-5,TRBJ2-5,TRBD1,-
TGTGCTAGTGTTGATGGGGGGACAGGGGTTTACAATGAGCAGTTCTTC,CASVDGGTGVYNEQFF,TRBV12-5,TRBJ2-1,TRBD1,-
TGCGCCAGCAGACTAGGGACTAGCGGGGACGGAGATACGCAGTATTTT,CASRLGTSGDGDTQYF,TRBV5-1,TRBJ2-3,TRBD2,once
TGTGCCAGAAGCGGACAGGGGGGTTCCTACGAGCAGTACTTC,CARSGQGGSYEQYF,TRBV6-4,TRBJ2-7,TRBD1,-
TGTGCCAGCAGTCCAAGCGGGGGGGCCAAAAACATTCAGTACTTC,CASSPSGGAKNIQYF,TRBV6-5,TRBJ2-4,TRBD2,-
TGTGCCAGCAGCGCGAAGACAGGGAACACTGAAGCTTTCTTT,CASSAKTGNTEAFF,TRBV5-4,TRBJ1-1,-,few
TGTGCCAGCAGCTTAAATGAAGCAAGCACGCAGTATTTT,CASSLNEASTQYF,TRBV7-9,TRBJ2-3,-,-
TGTGCCAGCAGCCCGCCTGCTAGCGTATGGACAGATACGCAGTATTTT,CASSPPASVWTDTQYF,TRBV2,TRBJ2-3,-,-
TGTGCCAGCAGCCCCTGGACAGGGAAAGGTGGCTACACCTTC,CASSPWTGKGGYTF,TRBV7-9,TRBJ1-2,TRBD1,once
TGTGCCAGCAGCTTAGGACACTCCTCCTACGAGCAGTACTTC,CASSLGHSSYEQYF,TRBV11-2,TRBJ2-7,-,-
TGTGCCAGCAGCCTAATGGGCGGGGGGACTAATGAAAAACTGTTTTTT,CASSLMGGGTNEKLFF,TRBV7-3,TRBJ1-4,-,few
TGTGCCAGCAGTGAAGCGCTCGGGGGTAGGCCCCTCCACTTT,CASSEALGGRPLHF,TRBV6-1,TRBJ1-6,-,-
TGCGCCAGCAGCCAAGTGCCAGAGGGACCCCAGCATTTT,CASSQVPEGPQHF,TRBV4-1,TRBJ1-5,-,-
TGCGCCAGCAGCAACCGCCAGCCCCTAGCGGGGGGCTGGGAGACCCAGTACTTC,CASSNRQPLAGGWETQYF,TRBV5-1,TRBJ2-5,TRBD2,once
TGTGCCAGCAGGACTGCCGCGGGACAGGGTGACTATGGCTACACCTTC,CASRTAAGQGDYGYTF,TRBV28,TRBJ1-2,TRBD1,-
TGTGCCAGCAGCTGGGGACAGGGTAGGACCTACGAGCAGTACTTC,CASSWGQGRTYEQYF,TRBV7-6,TRBJ2-7,TRBD1,-
TGTGCCAGCAGGGTGGACAGGGCCGGGGAGCTGTTTTTT,CASRVDRAGELFF,TRBV6-6,TRBJ2-2,TRBD1,few
TGCGCCAGCAGCCAAGGTAGCGGGGGGGGAGAGACCCAGTACTTC,CASSQGSGGGETQYF,TRBV4-1,TRBJ2-5,TRBD2,once
TGTGCCAGCACCCCTTGGGCTGGGGGAGGCCAAGAGACCCAGTACTTC,CASTPWAGGGQETQYF,TRBV28,TRBJ2-5,-,-
TGTGCCATCAGTGTGGACGGGGGGGCCGCTTACAATGAGCAGTTCTTC,CAISVDGGAAYNEQFF,TRBV10-3,TRBJ2-1,TRBD2,-
TGTGCCAGCAGTGAAGGGGCGGTTAACTATGGCTACACCTTC,CASSEGAVNYGYTF,TRBV25-1,TRBJ1-2,-,-
TGTGCCAGCTCACGCGGGACAGCCTCTGGAAACACCATATATTTT,CASSRGTASGNTIYF,TRBV18,TRBJ1-3,TRBD1,-
TGCGCCAGCAGCCAAGACCGGGGGGGCGCAGATACGCAGTATTTT,CASSQDRGGADTQYF,TRBV4-3,TRBJ2-3,TRBD2,-
TGTGCCAGCTCACCAGGTGCTTCCGGGGAGCAGTACTTC,CASSPGASGEQYF,TRBV18,TRBJ2-7,-,once
TGTGCCTGGAGTGTAGGGCTAGCGACCTACGAGCAGTACTTC,CAWSVGLATYEQYF,TRBV30,TRBJ2-7,-,once
TGTGCCAGCAGCTCCTGGACAGGGGGCCAGGGCTACACCTTC,CASSSWTGGQGYTF,TRBV6-6,TRBJ1-2,TRBD1,-
TGTGCCAGTACCAATTGGGGCGAAAACTATGGCTACACCTTC,CASTNWGENYGYTF,TRBV19,TRBJ1-2,-,-
TGTGCCAGCAGCGTAGGCGGGGGCACCTACGAGCAGTACTTC,CASSVGGGTYEQYF,TRBV9,TRBJ2-7,-,-
TGCGCCAGCAGCGACGGGACTCCTTACAATGAGCAGTTCTTC,CASSDGTPYNEQFF,TRBV5-1,TRBJ2-1,-,-
TGCGCCAGCAGCCCGCAGGGAGGTGAGAACGAGCAGTACTTC,CASSPQGGENEQYF,TRBV5-1,TRBJ2-7,-,-
TGTGCCAGCAGGGCACAGGGTTATCTCTACGAGCAGTACTTC,CASRAQGYLYEQYF,TRBV27,TRBJ2-7,-,-
TGTGCTAGTGGTTTGGCCCCCGGACTAGCGGCAAGCACAGATACGCAGTATTTT,CASGLAPGLAASTDTQYF,TRBV12-5,TRBJ2-3,TRBD2,once
TGTGCCAGCAGCGCGGGACAGGGTGGAAGCAATCAGCCCCAGCATTTT,CASSAGQGGSNQPQHF,TRBV6-6,TRBJ1-5,TRBD1,-
TGTGCCAGCAGCCCGGACAGCTATGGCTACACCTTC,CASSPDSYGYTF,TRBV5-4,TRBJ1-2,-,once